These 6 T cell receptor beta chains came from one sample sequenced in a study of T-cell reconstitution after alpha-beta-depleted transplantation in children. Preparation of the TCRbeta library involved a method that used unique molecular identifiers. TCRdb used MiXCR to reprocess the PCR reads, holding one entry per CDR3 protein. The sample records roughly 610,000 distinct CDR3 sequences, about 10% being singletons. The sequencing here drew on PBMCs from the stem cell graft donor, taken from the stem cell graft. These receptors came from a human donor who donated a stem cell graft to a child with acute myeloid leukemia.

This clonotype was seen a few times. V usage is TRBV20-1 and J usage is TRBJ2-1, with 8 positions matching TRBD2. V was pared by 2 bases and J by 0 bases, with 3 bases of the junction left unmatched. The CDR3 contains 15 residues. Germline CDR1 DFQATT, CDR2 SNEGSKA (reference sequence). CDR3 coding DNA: TGCAGTGCTAGACCCGGGACTAGCTCCTACAATGAGCAGTTCTTC. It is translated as CSARPGTSSYNEQFF.

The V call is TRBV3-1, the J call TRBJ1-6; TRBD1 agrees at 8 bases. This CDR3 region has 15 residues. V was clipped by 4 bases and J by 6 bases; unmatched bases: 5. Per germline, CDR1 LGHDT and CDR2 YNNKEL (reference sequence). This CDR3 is CASSPLTGVNSPLHF. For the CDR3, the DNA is TGTGCCAGCAGCCCATTGACAGGGGTTAATTCACCCCTCCACTTT.

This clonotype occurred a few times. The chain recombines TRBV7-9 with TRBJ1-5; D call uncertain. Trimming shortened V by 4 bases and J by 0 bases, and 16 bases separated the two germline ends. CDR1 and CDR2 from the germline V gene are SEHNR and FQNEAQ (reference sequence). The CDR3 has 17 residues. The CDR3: CASSWEGGSTSNQPQHF. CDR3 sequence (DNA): TGTGCCAGCAGCTGGGAGGGTGGTAGCACTAGCAATCAGCCCCAGCATTTT.

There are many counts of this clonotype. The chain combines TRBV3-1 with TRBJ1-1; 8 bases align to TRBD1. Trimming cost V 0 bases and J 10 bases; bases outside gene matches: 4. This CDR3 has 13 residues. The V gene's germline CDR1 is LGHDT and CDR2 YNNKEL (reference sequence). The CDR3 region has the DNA TGTGCCAGCAGCCAAGAGGACAGGGCTCCAGCTTTCTTT. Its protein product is CASSQEDRAPAFF.

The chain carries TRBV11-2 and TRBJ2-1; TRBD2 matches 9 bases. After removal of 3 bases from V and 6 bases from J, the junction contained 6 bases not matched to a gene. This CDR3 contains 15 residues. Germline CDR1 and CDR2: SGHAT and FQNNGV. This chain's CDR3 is CASSFGGTSLNEQFF. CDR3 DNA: TGTGCCAGCAGCTTCGGTGGGACTAGCCTCAATGAGCAGTTCTTC.

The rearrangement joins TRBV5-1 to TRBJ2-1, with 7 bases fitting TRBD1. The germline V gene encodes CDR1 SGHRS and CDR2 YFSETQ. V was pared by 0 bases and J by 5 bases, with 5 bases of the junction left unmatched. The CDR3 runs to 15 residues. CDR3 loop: CASSLGGTANNEQFF. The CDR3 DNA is TGCGCCAGCAGCTTGGGAGGGACAGCGAACAATGAGCAGTTCTTC.